This TCR beta chain stems from a study of T cells after yellow fever vaccination. This clonotype was recorded at least ten times. Its antigen is unidentified. Study-wide findings and caveats: Detected again after the booster were most primary-vaccination clones, at approximately 95% CD4 and roughly 88% CD8.

One entry per CDR3 protein results from TCRdb running MiXCR on the 5' RACE reads. The data contain 500,000 to 650,000 distinct CDR3 sequences, about 14% of them singletons. This TCR came from a man aged 25-45 years who received the YFV17D yellow fever vaccine. The source material was PBMCs, sampled on the day of the yellow fever booster vaccination.

CDR3 sequence reads: CATSSRDRIDQETQYF. Here the CDR3 DNA reads TGTGCCACCAGCAGCCGGGACAGGATCGACCAAGAGACCCAGTACTTC. The chain is built from TRBV15 and TRBJ2-5, with 8 positions matching TRBD1. Trimming cost V 3 bases and J 0 bases; bases outside gene matches: 6. The CDR3 sequence is 16 residues long. Germline values: CDR1 LNHNV, CDR2 YYDKDF (reference sequence).